These 29 T cell receptor beta chains were all obtained from the same sample, sequenced in a study of Graves' ophthalmopathy and Graves' hyperthyroidism. Amplification from RNA transcripts yielded the TCR beta CDR3 regions. HTBI-primed first-round RT-PCR preceded second-round multiplex PCR. TCRdb called the multiplex PCR reads again in MiXCR, with one record for every CDR3 protein. The sample holds roughly 230,000 distinct CDR3 sequences, under 25% seen once. Sequences were obtained from peripheral blood. The receptors were gathered from a woman aged 50 to 60 with Graves' ophthalmopathy.

Ten or more counts support this clonotype. This rearrangement joins TRBV11-2 to TRBJ2-5; D ambiguous. V was trimmed by 2 bases and J by 4 bases, leaving 5 bases between them. The CDR3 is 12 residues long. Per the germline V gene, CDR1 is SGHAT and CDR2 is FQNNGV. The CDR3 spells CASSLNGETQYF. The CDR3 DNA sequence: TGTGCCAGCAGCTTAAATGGAGAGACCCAGTACTTC.

This clonotype was observed a single time. Since no conserved phenylalanine or tryptophan closes the CDR3, a read error is the likely cause. The CDR3 protein is CSARDTGGGYGYTL. CDR3 in DNA: TGCAGTGCCAGAGATACCGGTGGGGGGTATGGCTACACCCTC. The V call is TRBV20-1, the J call TRBJ1-2; TRBD1 is a possible D gene (5 bases). CDR1 is DFQATT and CDR2 is SNEGSKA in the germline V gene (reference sequence). This CDR3 is built from 14 residues.

This clonotype was counted only a few times. This chain joins TRBV7-2 and TRBJ2-5; D may correspond to TRBD1 or TRBD2 (5 bases each). The germline V and J ends were trimmed by 5 bases and 7 bases, with 20 bases remaining between them. Looked up from germline, CDR1 is SGHTA and CDR2 is FQGNSA. This CDR3 spans 15 amino acids. The CDR3 protein is CASSVSGTPRGTQYF. As DNA, the CDR3 is TGTGCCAGCAGCGTCTCCGGGACGCCCCGGGGGACCCAGTACTTC.

This clonotype was observed many times. J is TRBJ2-5 and V is TRBV12-3 or TRBV12-4; D may be TRBD1 (6 bases). This CDR3 region has 13 residues. V lost 2 bases and J 3 bases, leaving 7 bases between the germline ends. DNA for the CDR3: TGTGCCAGCAGTTTATCAGGGGAAGAGACCCAGTACTTC. Encoded protein: CASSLSGEETQYF.

This clonotype was found many times. This chain uses TRBV30 with TRBJ1-1; D call uncertain. V was trimmed by 0 bases and J by 7 bases, leaving 6 bases between them. The CDR3 is 11 residues long. Germline V gene lookup returns CDR1 GTSNPN and CDR2 SVGIG (reference sequence). The CDR3 protein is CAWSVQGEAFF. Here the CDR3 DNA reads TGTGCCTGGAGTGTACAAGGTGAAGCTTTCTTT.

This clonotype has a count of ten or more. The rearrangement joins TRBV2 to TRBJ1-2; TRBD1 aligns across 8 bases. Germline values: CDR1 SNHLY, CDR2 FYNNEI. V was pared by 6 bases and J by 0 bases, with 6 bases of the junction left unmatched. This CDR3 is built from 15 residues. In nucleotides, the CDR3 is TGTGCCAGCAGAACAGGACAGGGTGCTAACTATGGCTACACCTTC. The encoded protein is CASRTGQGANYGYTF.

This clonotype was counted between two and nine times. This sequence joins TRBV4-1 and TRBJ1-1, with 7 bases that match TRBD1. Germline V gene lookup returns CDR1 MGHRA and CDR2 YSYEKL. Unmatched junction bases numbered 6, after V lost 4 bases and J lost 1 base. The CDR3 length is 15 residues. DNA of the CDR3: TGCGCCAGCAGCCTAAGACAGGGCGGGAACACTGAAGCTTTCTTT. This translates into CASSLRQGGNTEAFF.

This clonotype was counted at least ten times. The chain carries TRBV12-3 or TRBV12-4 and TRBJ2-3; D might be TRBD2 (6 bases). The CDR3 is 13 amino acids. Trimming pared 7 bases from V and 6 bases from J, leaving 14 bases between. The CDR3 DNA is TGTGCCAGCACCTTGGGACTCACCGATACGCAGTATTTT. Its protein is CASTLGLTDTQYF.

This clonotype has ten or more counts. CDR3 sequence reads: CASRIEREIGELFF. The CDR3, as DNA: TGTGCCAGCAGAATAGAGCGGGAAATCGGGGAGCTGTTTTTT. The chain recombines TRBV11-2 with TRBJ2-2; TRBD2 matches 7 bases. V trimming: 6 bases; J trimming: 7 bases; junction bases outside the gene matches: 8. The CDR3 spans 14 residues. The germline CDR1 and CDR2 sequences are SGHAT and FQNNGV.

The DNA of the CDR3 is TGTGCCTGGAGTACTTTTAGCGGGAGGGCCTGGGACGAGCAGTACTTC. This sequence encodes CAWSTFSGRAWDEQYF. This chain links TRBV30 with TRBJ2-7; TRBD2 agrees at 11 bases. The CDR3 runs to 16 residues. Germline CDR1 and CDR2: GTSNPN and SVGIG (reference sequence). V lost 2 bases and J lost 5; bases outside the gene matches: 11.

This chain links TRBV14 with TRBJ2-7; D unclear. The CDR3 extends over 12 amino acids. V dropped 4 bases and J dropped 6 bases, with 10 bases sitting between them. Germline V gene sequence: CDR1 SGHDN, CDR2 FVKESK. The CDR3 DNA is TGTGCCAGCAGCCCCTTTTCGGGCGAGCAGTACTTC. This translates into CASSPFSGEQYF.

This clonotype was found many times. The rearrangement joins TRBV28 to TRBJ2-7; 8 bases agree with TRBD1. V lost 6 bases and J lost 5; bases outside the gene matches: 12. The CDR3 is 15 amino acids. Germline V gives CDR1 MDHEN, CDR2 SYDVKM. CDR3 amino acids: CASSSGQGLRDEQYF. The CDR3 DNA is TGTGCCAGCAGCTCCGGACAGGGCCTAAGGGACGAGCAGTACTTC.

The table lists this clonotype with a few counts. The rearrangement uses TRBV7-3 and TRBJ2-5, with 11 positions matching TRBD2. V shed 1 base, J shed 3 bases, and the junction held 16 bases outside the gene matches. Germline CDR1 and CDR2: SGHTA and FQGTGA. The CDR3 loop spans 20 amino acids. The CDR3 loop reads CASSLSHSRVAGGGEETQYF. The DNA of the CDR3 is TGTGCCAGCAGCTTAAGTCATAGTAGAGTAGCGGGAGGGGGGGAAGAGACCCAGTACTTC.

This clonotype was seen at least ten times. The gene calls are TRBV6-1 and TRBJ2-5; the D gene is possibly TRBD1 (5 bases). V was shortened by 8 bases and J by 1 base, with 14 bases between the two germline ends. This CDR3 has 14 residues. CDR1 and CDR2 (germline): MNHNS, SASEGT. The CDR3 spells CASARAGLQETQYF. CDR3 sequence (DNA): TGTGCCAGCGCACGGGCAGGGCTCCAAGAGACCCAGTACTTC.

The chain combines TRBV30 with TRBJ2-7; D remains unclear. Germline loops: CDR1 GTSNPN, CDR2 SVGIG (reference sequence). The CDR3 has 12 amino acids. Trimming pared 1 base from V and 4 bases from J, leaving 8 bases between. CDR3 sequence (DNA): TGTGCCTGGAGTGATGGGCGTTACGAGCAGTACTTC. Protein product: CAWSDGRYEQYF.

This clonotype has ten or more counts. The chain employs TRBV2 and TRBJ1-1; unclear D gene. This CDR3 spans 11 amino acids. CDR1 is SNHLY, CDR2 FYNNEI, per germline. Trimming cost V 3 bases and J 6 bases, with 5 bases left between them. CDR3 nucleotide sequence: TGTGCCAGCAGTGACGCGTCTGAAGCTTTCTTT. Translation: CASSDASEAFF.

The sample holds many counts of this clonotype. The chain combines TRBV2 with TRBJ1-1, with 10 positions matching TRBD1. Germline trimming cut 7 bases from V and 3 bases from J; bases unmatched to any gene: 5. The CDR3 is 14 residues long. Germline-derived CDR1 and CDR2 are SNHLY and FYNNEI. Here the CDR3 reads CASTSDRGDTEAFF. In nucleotides, the CDR3 is TGTGCCAGCACTTCGGACAGGGGGGACACTGAAGCTTTCTTT.

The gene calls are TRBV24-1 and TRBJ2-7, with D hard to call. The V and J ends lost 9 bases and 9 bases respectively, with 23 bases between them. Germline CDR1 is KGHDR and CDR2 is SFDVKD. This CDR3 region has 14 residues. The CDR3, as DNA: TGTGCCACCGCTCCAGCCCGCTTGAGTGGTGTGCAGTACTTC. Encoded protein: CATAPARLSGVQYF.

This CDR3 reads CASQGSLLVNTEAFF. The CDR3 DNA reads TGTGCCAGTCAGGGTTCTCTCCTGGTGAACACTGAAGCTTTCTTT. The rearrangement uses TRBV12-3 or TRBV12-4 and TRBJ1-1; D perhaps matches TRBD1 (5 bases). Trimming removed 9 bases at V and 0 bases at J, with 17 bases between. There are 15 residues in the CDR3.

This clonotype was found many times. This chain links TRBV6-1 with TRBJ1-5; the D gene is possibly TRBD1 (6 bases). The CDR3 loop spans 14 amino acids. Germline values: CDR1 MNHNS, CDR2 SASEGT. V dropped 4 bases and J dropped 6 bases, with 13 bases sitting between them. CDR3 bases: TGTGCCAGCAGTGTTTCCGGGACATTTCAGCCCCAGCATTTT. Protein: CASSVSGTFQPQHF.

This rearrangement joins TRBV4-3 to TRBJ1-1; D gene ambiguous. Trimming removed 3 bases at V and 4 bases at J, with 15 bases between. This CDR3 region has 15 residues. Germline CDR1 and CDR2: LGHNA and YSLEER. The chain's CDR3 is CASSQSARYPTEAFF. CDR3 nucleotide sequence: TGCGCCAGCAGCCAGTCGGCAAGGTACCCCACTGAAGCTTTCTTT.

The chain is built from TRBV4-1 and TRBJ1-2, with a tentative D call TRBD1 (6 bases). The CDR3 length is 14 residues. Trimming removed 6 bases from V and 3 bases from J, with 14 bases in between. From germline, CDR1 is MGHRA and CDR2 YSYEKL. CDR3 loop: CASRRGENYYGYTF. CDR3 in DNA: TGCGCCAGCAGAAGGGGGGAAAACTACTATGGCTACACCTTC.

A few counts support this clonotype. The chain recombines TRBV6-1 with TRBJ2-7; 14 bases are shared with TRBD2. CDR1 is MNHNS and CDR2 is SASEGT in the germline V gene. With 5 bases clipped from V and 6 bases from J, the junction kept 6 bases outside the gene matches. The CDR3 is 15 residues long. The CDR3 region is CASSMGLAGVGEQYF. CDR3 bases: TGTGCCAGCAGTATGGGACTAGCGGGAGTGGGCGAGCAGTACTTC.

In its sample, this clonotype was seen many times. The chain combines TRBV7-3 with TRBJ1-2, with TRBD1 as a possible D gene (6 bases). Germline-derived CDR1 and CDR2 are SGHTA and FQGTGA. Trimming left V 6 bases short and J 3 bases short, with 17 bases between. The CDR3 length is 15 residues. The CDR3 DNA reads as TGTGCCAGCAGGCTCGAGGGGGGCAGATACTATGGCTACACCTTC. Protein: CASRLEGGRYYGYTF.

The V and J genes are TRBV27 and TRBJ1-1, with D perhaps matching TRBD1 (5 bases). The CDR3 loop spans 14 amino acids. Between the trimmed V and J ends, which lost 3 bases and 4 bases, there was a span of 12 bases. Germline V gives CDR1 MNHEY, CDR2 SMNVEV (reference sequence). As DNA, the CDR3 is TGTGCCAGCAGTTTTTCAGGGAGTGGCACTGAAGCTTTCTTT. Its protein product is CASSFSGSGTEAFF.

The chain recombines TRBV14 with TRBJ1-1; D is unclear. Trimming left V 6 bases short and J 3 bases short, with 11 bases between. The CDR3 length is 13 residues. CDR1 is SGHDN, CDR2 FVKESK, per germline. The CDR3 spells CASSQSRDTEAFF. DNA of the CDR3: TGTGCCAGCAGTCAATCTCGGGACACTGAAGCTTTCTTT. The variable domain in full, with the rest retrieved from reference TRBV14 and TRBJ1-1, is EAGVTQFPSHSVIEKGQTVTLRCDPISGHDNLYWYRRVMGKEIKFLLHFVKESKQDESGMPNNRFLAERTGGTYSTLKVQPAELEDSGVYFCASSQSRDTEAFFGQGTRLTVV.

At least ten counts were recorded for this clonotype. This rearrangement joins TRBV6-1 to TRBJ2-2; 7 bases match TRBD1. CDR3 length: 15 amino acids. Germline assignment: CDR1 MNHNS and CDR2 SASEGT. The V gene end was trimmed by 7 bases and the J gene end by 5 bases; junction bases not matched to a gene: 10. As DNA, the CDR3 is TGTGCCAGCAACAATCGACAGGGCGGGACCGGGGAGCTGTTTTTT. Its protein product is CASNNRQGGTGELFF.

This clonotype has at least ten counts. The chain recombines TRBV3-1 with TRBJ2-3; D gene uncertain. CDR1 and CDR2 (germline): LGHDT, YNNKEL (reference sequence). V was trimmed by 1 base and J by 9 bases, leaving 8 bases between them. The CDR3 is 12 residues long. In DNA, the CDR3 is TGTGCCAGCAGCCAAGGTACAGTGACGCAGTATTTT. It codes for CASSQGTVTQYF.

The chain links TRBV6-1 to TRBJ1-2, with TRBD1 as a possible D gene (5 bases). The V end lost 7 bases, the J end lost 6 bases, and 24 bases lay between the germline ends. This CDR3 region has 16 residues. Germline assignment: CDR1 MNHNS and CDR2 SASEGT. CDR3 sequence (DNA): TGTGCCAGCACCGCTGGGGCAGGGAGCTGGCAGAATGGCTACACCTTC. This translates into CASTAGAGSWQNGYTF.